The 4 T cell receptor beta chains in this list originate from one sample, sequenced in a study of T cell changes during pregnancy in multiple sclerosis (dated by TCRdb to between 2018 and 2021). The library relied on the immunoSEQ multiplex PCR assay. In its TCRdb copy, this immuneACCESS table keeps in-frame sequences only and misses some clones. Where compared with another copy, unresolved V genes explain less than half of these, and the others have no known cause. Counted in this sample were about 40,000 clones; about 95% of them appeared once. Approximately 1.8% of the sample rests with the top ten. Material: peripheral blood, obtained in the third trimester of pregnancy. These receptors came from a female donor with multiple sclerosis, enrolled in a pregnancy study.

The chain carries TRBV6-5 and TRBJ1-3; tentatively, D is TRBD1 (6 bases). V lost 2 bases and J lost 3, with 8 bases in between. Germline-derived CDR1 and CDR2 are MNHEY and SVGAGI. The CDR3 is 14 amino acids. The CDR3 nucleotides are TGTGCCAGCAGTTACAGAGGGGGTGGAAACACCATATATTTT. This sequence encodes CASSYRGGGNTIYF.

This chain links TRBV28 with TRBJ1-1, with unresolved D. Germline values: CDR1 MDHEN, CDR2 SYDVKM. Trimming stripped 3 bases from V and 1 base from J, with 6 bases between. The CDR3 has 13 amino acids. The CDR3 reads CASSFGRNTEAFF. CDR3 DNA sequence: TGTGCCAGCAGTTTCGGGAGGAACACTGAAGCTTTCTTT.

The rearrangement links TRBV4-1 to TRBJ2-4, with D possibly being TRBD1 (6 bases). The CDR3 covers 14 residues. Germline V gene sequence: CDR1 MGHRA, CDR2 YSYEKL. Trimming cost V 4 bases and J 8 bases, with 15 bases left between them. CDR3 residues: CASSPDSRVDIQYF. CDR3 bases: TGCGCCAGCAGCCCGGACAGTAGGGTAGACATTCAGTACTTC.

The J gene is TRBJ2-1, the V gene TRBV5-6; 13 positions agree with TRBD2. Germline V gives CDR1 SGHDT, CDR2 YYEEEE. CDR3 length: 15 amino acids. J was trimmed by 8 bases and V by 4 bases; bases with no gene match: 6. CDR3 amino acids: CASSAGLAGADEQFF. DNA for the CDR3: TGTGCCAGCAGCGCCGGACTAGCGGGAGCCGATGAGCAGTTCTTC.